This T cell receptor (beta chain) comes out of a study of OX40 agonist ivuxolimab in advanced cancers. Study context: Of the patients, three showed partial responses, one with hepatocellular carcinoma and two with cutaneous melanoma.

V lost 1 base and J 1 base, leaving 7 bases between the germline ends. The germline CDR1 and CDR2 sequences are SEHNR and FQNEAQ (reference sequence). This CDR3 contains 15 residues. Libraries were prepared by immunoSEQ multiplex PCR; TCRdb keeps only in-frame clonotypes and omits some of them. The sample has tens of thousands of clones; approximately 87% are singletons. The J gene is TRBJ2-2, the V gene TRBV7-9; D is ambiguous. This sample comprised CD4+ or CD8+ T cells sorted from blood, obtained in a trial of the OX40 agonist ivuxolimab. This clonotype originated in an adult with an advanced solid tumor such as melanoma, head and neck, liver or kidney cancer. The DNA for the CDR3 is TGTGCCAGCAGCTTAGGGTCGGTGAACACCGGGGAGCTGTTTTTT. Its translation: CASSLGSVNTGELFF.